A single sample is the source of the 23 T cell receptor beta chains below, sequenced in a study of metastatic and nonmetastatic thyroid tumors. TCRdb reassembled clones from the PCR reads with MiXCR. Seen here are roughly 38,000 clones, approximately 20% observed once, and the top ten hold about 18%. There were no patients who had received any treatment before thyroid surgery. Specimen: blood. These receptors all stem from a female donor with papillary thyroid cancer or a benign thyroid nodule (not recorded which). Some clones in this sample may be carry-over from other donors' samples.

The sample holds many counts of this clone. In the same sample, other DNA sequences code for this CDR3. The rearrangement joins TRBV19 to TRBJ1-1; unclear D gene. V was shortened by 1 base and J by 4 bases, with 7 bases between the two germline ends. Germline CDR1 reads LNHDA; CDR2 reads SQIVND (reference sequence). CDR3 length: 13 amino acids. For the CDR3, the DNA is TGTGCCAGTAGTATAGGGGTCGGCACTGAAGCTTTCTTT. Its protein is CASSIGVGTEAFF.

This sequence joins TRBV6-1 and TRBJ1-4; weak D call: TRBD1 (6 bases). Per germline, CDR1 MNHNS and CDR2 SASEGT. V was trimmed by 4 bases and J by 2 bases, leaving 8 bases between them. The CDR3 length is 14 residues. CDR3 loop: CASSGRGTNEKLFF. In DNA, the CDR3 is TGTGCCAGCAGTGGTAGGGGGACTAATGAAAAACTGTTTTTT.

This clone was recorded at least ten times. The chain is built from TRBV5-1 and TRBJ1-1; TRBD1 agrees at 7 bases. V was clipped by 4 bases and J by 2 bases; unmatched bases: 5. Germline CDR1 is SGHRS and CDR2 is YFSETQ. This CDR3 comprises 14 residues. The CDR3, as DNA: TGCGCCAGCAGCAAACAGGGGATAAACACTGAAGCTTTCTTT. The encoded protein is CASSKQGINTEAFF.

Details on this clone: Just one base apart from a much larger clone, this may be a read error. CDR3 protein: CSAPTVGGYDTQYF. Written as DNA, the CDR3 is TGCAGTGCCCCGACGGTGGGGGGATACGATACGCAGTATTTT. This chain links TRBV20-1 with TRBJ2-3; maybe TRBD2 (6 bases). V lost 6 bases, J lost 6 bases, and 19 bases lay in between. The CDR3 has 14 amino acids. CDR1 is DFQATT, CDR2 SNEGSKA, per germline (reference sequence).

Ten or more counts support this clone. The chain carries TRBV4-1 and TRBJ2-1, with D tentatively TRBD2 (6 bases). Germline-derived CDR1 and CDR2 are MGHRA and YSYEKL. The CDR3 is made up of 16 amino acids. Trimming took off 4 bases at V and 4 bases at J, with 17 bases between the two ends. CDR3 DNA: TGCGCCAGCAGCCGAGTTAGGGCTAGCGCGTACAATGAGCAGTTCTTC. Amino acid sequence: CASSRVRASAYNEQFF.

The table lists this clone with a few counts. It may be a read error: a sequence one base away is much more abundant. The chain is built from TRBV10-3 and TRBJ1-1; D is unresolved. CDR1 is ENHRY, CDR2 SYGVKD, per germline. V lost 8 bases and J 0 bases, leaving 10 bases between the germline ends. The CDR3 contains 13 residues. CDR3 residues: CAIGYGLNTEAFF. The DNA of the CDR3 is TGTGCCATCGGGTACGGATTGAACACTGAAGCTTTCTTT.

This clone was seen more than once but under ten times. J is TRBJ2-7 and V is TRBV14; perhaps TRBD2 as D (6 bases). The germline V gene encodes CDR1 SGHDN and CDR2 FVKESK. This CDR3 is 13 amino acids long. V gave up 3 bases and J gave up 2 bases, with 8 bases separating them. The CDR3 protein is CASSQRDAYEQYF. The CDR3 nucleotides are TGTGCCAGCAGCCAGCGGGACGCCTACGAGCAGTACTTC.

This clone was counted at least ten times. CDR3: CASSYGSQPQHF. CDR3 coding DNA: TGTGCCAGCAGTTACGGGAGTCAGCCCCAGCATTTT. The chain joins TRBV6-5 to TRBJ1-5; no clear D. In germline, CDR1 is MNHEY, CDR2 SVGAGI. The CDR3 loop spans 12 amino acids. V lost 2 bases to trimming and J lost 6 bases, with 5 bases between them.

There are a few counts of this clone. The rearrangement links TRBV6-1 to TRBJ2-6, with D possibly called TRBD1 or TRBD2 (7 bases each). This CDR3 has 17 amino acids. The V end lost 6 bases, the J end lost 3 bases, and 18 bases lay between the germline ends. The germline V gene encodes CDR1 MNHNS and CDR2 SASEGT. The CDR3 sequence: CASSTIQGRGGANVLTF. In nucleotides, the CDR3 is TGTGCCAGCAGCACCATACAGGGGAGGGGTGGGGCCAACGTCCTGACTTTC.

Of note for this clone: This sequence may be a read error, since a much larger clone differs from it by one base. This rearrangement joins TRBV5-5 to TRBJ2-2; 11 bases line up with TRBD2. There are 15 residues in the CDR3. In germline, CDR1 is SGHKS, CDR2 YYEKEE (reference sequence). The trim removed 2 bases at V and 10 bases at J, leaving 7 bases unmatched. CDR3 region: CASSFLAGGAVELFF. CDR3 nucleotide sequence: TGTGCCAGCAGCTTCCTAGCGGGAGGTGCCGTGGAGCTGTTTTTT.

This clone was observed a handful of times. The V and J genes are TRBV6-1 and TRBJ2-7, with TRBD2 matching 7 bases. V trimming: 8 bases; J trimming: 2 bases; junction bases outside the gene matches: 6. The CDR3 sequence is 13 residues long. CDR1 and CDR2 from the germline V gene are MNHNS and SASEGT. CDR3 nucleotides: TGTGCCAGCCAGCGGGACGTGACCTACGAGCAGTACTTC. Protein product: CASQRDVTYEQYF.

The rearrangement joins TRBV12-3 or TRBV12-4 to TRBJ1-6; D ambiguous. This CDR3 comprises 14 residues. The V end was cut by 0 bases, the J end by 4 bases, with 4 bases between. CDR3 in DNA: TGTGCCAGCAGTTTAGCACGGTATAATTCACCCCTCCACTTT. It codes for CASSLARYNSPLHF.

Note on this clone: A much larger clonotype is one base distant, so this may be a read error. This rearrangement joins TRBV10-3 to TRBJ1-4; D is ambiguous. The V end lost 3 bases, the J end lost 8 bases, and 10 bases lay between the germline ends. The CDR3 runs to 13 residues. Germline V gene sequence: CDR1 ENHRY, CDR2 SYGVKD. The DNA of the CDR3 is TGTGCCATCAGTGATGAGTCGAGCGAAAAACTGTTTTTT. Amino acids: CAISDESSEKLFF.

The chain carries TRBV9 and TRBJ2-6; the D is unclear. V was trimmed by 4 bases and J by 0 bases, leaving 8 bases between them. The CDR3 totals 15 residues. Looked up from germline, CDR1 is SGDLS and CDR2 is YYNGEE. The CDR3 loop reads CASSTRHSGANVLTF. The DNA for the CDR3 is TGTGCCAGCAGCACCCGTCACTCTGGGGCCAACGTCCTGACTTTC.

This clone was seen at least ten times. The rearrangement uses TRBV2 and TRBJ2-2; D remains unclear. The CDR3 length is 14 residues. Germline loops: CDR1 SNHLY, CDR2 FYNNEI. With 8 bases removed from V and 7 bases from J, the gap between germline ends came to 17 bases. CDR3 protein: CASYWSKNGGELFF. CDR3 bases: TGTGCCAGCTATTGGTCCAAAAATGGCGGGGAGCTGTTTTTT.

J is TRBJ2-3 and V is TRBV7-2, with D possibly TRBD2 on 6 matching bases. The V gene lost 5 bases and the J gene lost 5 bases, with 11 bases spanning the gap. CDR1 is SGHTA, CDR2 FQGNSA, per germline. This CDR3 contains 13 residues. The CDR3 is CASSAGPIDTQYF. CDR3 nucleotide sequence: TGTGCCAGCAGCGCGGGGCCGATAGATACGCAGTATTTT.

In this sample, this clone turned up many times. The chain has TRBV6-2 or TRBV6-3 and TRBJ2-5; TRBD2 matches 10 bases. The CDR3 length is 16 residues. Losses at the gene ends were 2 bases for V and 3 bases for J; bases not matched to a gene: 6. CDR1 and CDR2 from the germline V gene are MNHEY and SVGEGT. CDR3 nucleotide sequence: TGTGCCAGCAGTTACGTCCTAGCGGGAGTAAAAGAGACCCAGTACTTC. Amino acids: CASSYVLAGVKETQYF.

Ten or more counts support this clone. The chain recombines TRBV6-2 or TRBV6-3 with TRBJ2-5; 9 bases fit TRBD2. V gave up 6 bases and J gave up 7 bases; unmatched junction bases: 18. CDR3 size: 17 residues. Germline V CDR1 and CDR2: MNHEY, SVGEGT. The CDR3 protein is CASSSGTSFDGGWTQYF. The DNA of the CDR3 is TGTGCCAGCAGCTCCGGGACTAGCTTCGATGGGGGCTGGACCCAGTACTTC.

This clone was detected a few times. The CDR3 here is CASGLEGEGGELFF. The CDR3 DNA reads as TGTGCCTCCGGACTAGAGGGAGAGGGAGGGGAGCTGTTTTTT. V and J are TRBV6-1 and TRBJ2-2, with 7 bases matching TRBD2. Germline CDR1 is MNHNS and CDR2 is SASEGT. The V segment lost 11 bases and the J segment 8 bases; nucleotides outside the gene matches: 14. There are 14 residues in the CDR3.

This clone was detected many times. This could be a read error, since a much larger clone is one nucleotide away. The gene calls are TRBV28 and TRBJ2-5, with 8 nucleotides matching TRBD1. V lost 6 bases to trimming and J lost 5 bases; unmatched junction nucleotides: 11. The CDR3 length is 15 residues. The germline V gene encodes CDR1 MDHEN and CDR2 SYDVKM. CDR3 sequence reads: CASRRGQEARETQYF. The CDR3 DNA reads as TGTGCCAGCAGGCGGGGACAGGAGGCCCGGGAGACCCAGTACTTC.

Ten or more counts support this clone. The chain employs TRBV20-1 and TRBJ1-5; D is perhaps TRBD1 (5 bases). The germline CDR1 and CDR2 sequences are DFQATT and SNEGSKA (reference sequence). The CDR3 sequence is 14 residues long. The V end was cut by 3 bases, the J end by 5 bases, with 14 bases between. The DNA for the CDR3 is TGCAGTGCTAGCCCCAGGGATATCGATCAGCCCCAGCATTTT. Its translation is CSASPRDIDQPQHF.

At least ten counts were recorded for this clone. The sample holds other DNA sequences that translate to the same CDR3. V usage is TRBV27 and J usage is TRBJ1-2; D is ambiguous. The germline CDR1 and CDR2 sequences are MNHEY and SMNVEV (reference sequence). The CDR3 consists of 14 residues. V shed 3 bases and J shed 7 bases, with 15 bases lying between them. The DNA of the CDR3 is TGTGCCAGCAGTTTTGACGGTGGTGGTGGTGGCTACACCTTC. Its protein product is CASSFDGGGGGYTF.

The rearrangement uses TRBV20-1 and TRBJ2-7; tentatively, D is TRBD2 (5 bases). There are 16 residues in the CDR3. The germline gives CDR1 DFQATT, CDR2 SNEGSKA (reference sequence). Trimming pared 3 bases from V and 1 base from J, leaving 19 bases between. The DNA for the CDR3 is TGCAGTGCTAGTCCCACGAACATTGGGAGTTCCTACGAGCAGTACTTC. Translating it yields CSASPTNIGSSYEQYF.